This T cell receptor beta chain was captured in a study of molecular identifiers for immune sequencing clone quantification. Bulk TCR libraries used previously described methods and listed TCR primers. TCRdb reprocessed the PCR reads via MiXCR and lists one record per CDR3 protein. The data hold tens of thousands of distinct CDR3 sequences, with about 20% observed a single time. Deletions cut 2 bases from V and 3 bases from J, with 3 bases between. This CDR3 has 12 amino acids. Germline assignment: CDR1 SGDLS and CDR2 YYNGEE. A CD8+CD4-CCR7+CD45RA+ phenotype served as the sorting definition for naive CD8 T cells. This clonotype has at least ten counts.

The TCR sequence derives from a human donor in good health. Some libraries in this study had Jurkat cell RNA spiked in. Sequenced input: naive CD8+ T cells from blood, with Jurkat cell RNA spiked in. Subset noted: FACS-sorted CD8+CD4-CCR7+CD45RA+ naive T cells. This chain connects TRBV9 to TRBJ2-1; D gene uncertain. This CDR3 is CASSVSYNEQFF. DNA of the CDR3: TGTGCCAGCAGCGTTAGCTACAATGAGCAGTTCTTC.